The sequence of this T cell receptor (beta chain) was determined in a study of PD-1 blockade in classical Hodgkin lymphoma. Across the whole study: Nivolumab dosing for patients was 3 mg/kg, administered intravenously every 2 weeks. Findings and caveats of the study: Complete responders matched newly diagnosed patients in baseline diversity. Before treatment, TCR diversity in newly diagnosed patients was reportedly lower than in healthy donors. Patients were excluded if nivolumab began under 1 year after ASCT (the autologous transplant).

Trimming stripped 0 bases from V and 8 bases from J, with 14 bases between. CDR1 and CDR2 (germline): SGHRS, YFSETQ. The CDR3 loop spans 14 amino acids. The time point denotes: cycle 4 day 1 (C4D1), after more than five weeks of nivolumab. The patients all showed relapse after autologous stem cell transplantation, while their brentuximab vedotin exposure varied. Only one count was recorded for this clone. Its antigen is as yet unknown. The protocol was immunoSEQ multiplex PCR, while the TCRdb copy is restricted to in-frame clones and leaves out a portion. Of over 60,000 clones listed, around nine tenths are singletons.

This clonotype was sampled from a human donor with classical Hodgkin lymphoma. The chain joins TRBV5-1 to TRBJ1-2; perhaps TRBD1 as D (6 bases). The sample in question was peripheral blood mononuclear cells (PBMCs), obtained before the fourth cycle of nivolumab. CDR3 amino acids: CASSLEGGSWGYTF. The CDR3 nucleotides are TGCGCCAGCAGCTTGGAAGGGGGAAGTTGGGGCTACACCTTC.